The rows below give T cell receptor beta chains drawn from one sample of a study of cytomegalovirus exposure and HLA in healthy donors. Data came from immunoSEQ multiplex PCR; TCRdb stores just in-frame clones and leaves some out. The profile shows just under 75,000 clones, 94% of them singletons. The sequenced sample consisted of PBMCs. The receptors were gathered from a woman aged 18-35 years in good health and CMV-seropositive. The conserved cysteine and the conserved F or W are not part of the CDR3 here.

J: TRBJ1-5
V: TRBV19
CDR3: ASSPRRDRASQPQH

J: TRBJ1-5
V: TRBV19
CDR3: ASSIPGQGSNQPQH

J: TRBJ2-3
V: TRBV6-4
CDR3: ASSDYRSGTDTQY

J: TRBJ1-1
V: TRBV28
CDR3: ASSLQGMNTEAF

J: TRBJ1-4
V: TRBV28
CDR3: ASSSPGGRVEKLF

J: TRBJ2-7
V: TRBV25-1
CDR3: ASKGAVRSEQY

J: TRBJ1-5
V: TRBV25-1
CDR3: ASTAGQGSQPQH

J: TRBJ2-1
V: TRBV7-2
CDR3: ASSLAPHHGLAGVGSYNEQF

J: TRBJ1-5
V: TRBV5-6
CDR3: ASSLASSNQPQH

J: TRBJ2-7
V: TRBV11-1
CDR3: ASSRTSGGTYEQY

J: TRBJ1-5
V: TRBV4-1
CDR3: ASSQQGQGAAQPQH

J: TRBJ1-3
V: TRBV18
CDR3: ASSPTGTGGSGNTIY

J: TRBJ2-3
V: TRBV6-4
CDR3: ASSEGGRVTDTQY

J: TRBJ1-1
V: TRBV4-1
CDR3: ASSQDLGTGGTEAF

J: TRBJ1-1
V: TRBV4-1
CDR3: ASSPGTGRDTEAF

J: TRBJ1-2
V: TRBV7-2
CDR3: ASSLRDRVPGYT

J: TRBJ2-7
V: TRBV25-1
CDR3: ASRTGGGGSYEQY

J: TRBJ2-1
V: TRBV28
CDR3: ASNLSGRVNEQF

J: TRBJ1-1
V: TRBV6-5
CDR3: ASSYSDRDTEAF

J: TRBJ1-1
V: TRBV28
CDR3: ASIGSPGQDHTEAF

J: TRBJ2-5
V: TRBV2
CDR3: ARSSTPGGQETQY

J: TRBJ1-1
V: TRBV7-9
CDR3: ASSQNPGGEAF

J: TRBJ2-5
V: TRBV9
CDR3: ASSVGGRSGGAGVETQY

J: TRBJ1-1
V: TRBV7-2
CDR3: ASSLGGQGARDTEAF

J: TRBJ2-1
V: TRBV7-9
CDR3: ASSSTSGSYYNEQF

J: TRBJ2-7
V: TRBV5-4
CDR3: ASSLDPGGTGYEQY

J: TRBJ1-1
V: TRBV28
CDR3: ASRISTGGFGGAF

J: TRBJ2-7
V: TRBV30
CDR3: AWRGQGLSYEQY

J: TRBJ1-2
V: TRBV27
CDR3: ASSYHTGTGGDLSYGYT

J: TRBJ1-4
V: TRBV28
CDR3: AVRRWAGVNEKLF

J: TRBJ2-3
V: TRBV29-1
CDR3: SAEPGQGADTQY

J: TRBJ1-1
V: TRBV28
CDR3: ASSLRPGEAF

J: TRBJ1-1
V: TRBV2
CDR3: ASSAFRTEAF

J: TRBJ1-1
V: TRBV6-1
CDR3: ATTQENTEAF

J: TRBJ2-5
V: TRBV9
CDR3: ASSVSYQETQY

J: TRBJ2-3
V: TRBV5-8
CDR3: ASSLTGSDTQY

J: TRBJ2-1
V: TRBV11-2
CDR3: ASSTWRDHEQF

J: TRBJ1-1
V: TRBV28
CDR3: ASSPHSPRQGSRTEAF

J: TRBJ1-2
V: TRBV2
CDR3: ASSRGRDRGYT

J: TRBJ1-1
V: TRBV7-6
CDR3: ASSLAAGSRPEAF

J: TRBJ2-5
V: TRBV11-2
CDR3: ASSLTGEGGTQY

J: TRBJ2-3
V: TRBV11-3
CDR3: ASSPRGGRDTDTQY

J: TRBJ2-1
V: TRBV4-2
CDR3: ASSQEGLAGPYSYNEQF

J: TRBJ2-1
V: TRBV28
CDR3: ASNLGGSSYNEQF

J: TRBJ2-2
V: TRBV11-2
CDR3: ASSHRGNTGELF

J: TRBJ1-5
V: TRBV7-8
CDR3: ASGDQGARNQPQH

J: TRBJ1-4
V: TRBV25-1
CDR3: ASTDRGRAEKLF